This T cell receptor beta chain is drawn from a study of shared clonotypes between healthy human individuals. Study in general: The donor pool was made up of a couple of women and three men aged 18 to 49.

Germline CDR1 and CDR2: SGHVS and FNYEAQ. V was trimmed by 5 bases and J by 7 bases, leaving 17 bases between them. The CDR3 loop spans 14 amino acids. A word on this clone: Its specificity is unknown.

It was CD45RO-negative cells, positively selected for CCR7, that made up naive CD8 cells, with terminally differentiated effector memory CD45RA+ cells excluded. Free of recent acute infections or vaccinations, the donors were healthy HIV-negative adults. Produced via immunoSEQ multiplex PCR; TCRdb's table is partial and in-frame only. The sample carries hundreds of thousands of clones, about 91% recorded once. Broader study findings: Sequencing of the sorted subsets was shown by rarefaction to be incomplete despite large depth. Deeper or shallower sequencing was expected to change how clonotypes are shared among donors.

Sequenced input: naive CD8+ T cells sorted from blood. The V and J genes are TRBV7-6 and TRBJ1-2, with a weak D call TRBD1 (6 bases). The origin of this receptor is a man aged 30 to 45 in good health. The CDR3 is CASSPTIGGGGYTF. In DNA form, the CDR3 reads TGTGCCAGCAGCCCTACTATTGGGGGCGGTGGCTACACCTTC.